The present T cell receptor beta chain was sequenced within a study of cytomegalovirus exposure and HLA in healthy donors. About the study: Among about 179 million T cells, an earlier analysis found 117 million unique TCR beta sequences.

Worth noting for this clone: Its cognate antigen is unknown.

Whole-study results and caveats: Later analysis suggested links between common viral pathogens and several top significant clusters.

The study ran its PCR with 60 Vbeta and 13 Jbeta primers. Repertoires were generated with immunoSEQ multiplex PCR, while TCRdb's copy carries only in-frame clones and drops some. The sample consists of some 150,000 clones, about three quarters of them appearing once. Germline V lookup: CDR1 KGHSH, CDR2 LQKENI. The CDR3 has 15 residues. Trimming cost V 4 bases and J 0 bases, with 12 bases left between them. The sequencing sample was made of PBMCs. This chain connects TRBV18 to TRBJ1-1; tentatively, D is TRBD1 (5 bases). This clonotype was sampled from a man in his forties in good health and CMV-seropositive. The CDR3 nucleotides are TGTGCCAGCTCACGCCAGACAGCTCTGAACACTGAAGCTTTCTTT. It yields the protein CASSRQTALNTEAFF. The full variable domain, rest sourced from reference TRBV18 and TRBJ1-1, is NAGVMQNPRHLVRRRGQEARLRCSPMKGHSHVYWYRQLPEEGLKFMVYLQKENIIDESGMPKERFSAEFPKEGPSILRIQQVVRGDSAAYFCASSRQTALNTEAFFGQGTRLTVV.